This is a list of T cell receptor beta chains from one sample in a study of blood T cell repertoires in COVID-19. Here immunoSEQ multiplex PCR was the method, and the copy in TCRdb shows in-frame clones only, minus some. The table has 200,000 to 250,000 clones, around 82% seen once; the top ten hold around 3.3%. The sequencing sample was made of PBMCs or T cells enriched from blood (not recorded which). These receptors were collected from a woman aged 40-49 years who had been exposed to COVID-19. Both conserved end residues are part of each CDR3. The D gene is left open where the match is weak. Clone size appears in some rows only: once, few, many, or a class for an expanded clone.

TRBJ2-2	NA	TRBV3-1/TRBV3-2	NA	CASSQRGAGGELFF	TGTGCCAGCAGCCAACGGGGGGCTGGCGGGGAGCTGTTTTTT
TRBJ2-7	NA	TRBV7-2	NA	CASSLLGQNYEQYF	TGTGCCAGCAGCTTATTGGGGCAGAACTACGAGCAGTACTTC
TRBJ2-1	NA	TRBV12-5	NA	CASATFASPTAAYNEQFF	TGTGCTAGTGCCACGTTTGCCTCCCCCACAGCTGCCTACAATGAGCAGTTCTTC
TRBJ1-2	TRBD1	TRBV6-5	NA	CASSPRDRVYGYTF	TGTGCCAGCAGCCCCCGGGACAGGGTCTATGGCTACACCTTC
TRBJ1-6	TRBD1	TRBV4-1	NA	CASSQDGWDRGTYSPLHF	TGCGCCAGCAGCCAAGATGGATGGGACAGGGGGACTTACTCACCCCTCCACTTT
TRBJ2-1	TRBD2	TRBV5-1	NA	CASSLMTSGGANEQFF	TGCGCCAGCAGCCTCATGACTAGCGGGGGGGCGAATGAGCAGTTCTTC
TRBJ1-1	NA	TRBV3-1/TRBV3-2	NA	CASSQVRDWRDTEAFF	TGTGCCAGCAGCCAAGTAAGGGATTGGCGGGACACTGAAGCTTTCTTT
TRBJ1-1	NA	TRBV27	NA	CASSSGGDLKAFF	TGTGCCAGCAGTTCTGGGGGGGACTTAAAAGCTTTCTTT
TRBJ1-1	NA	TRBV10-2	once	CASTIVQNTEAFF	TGCGCCAGCACCATTGTACAGAACACTGAAGCTTTCTTT
TRBJ2-1	NA	TRBV9	NA	CASSPMGDSYNEQFF	TGTGCCAGCAGTCCTATGGGAGATTCCTACAATGAGCAGTTCTTC
TRBJ1-2	NA	TRBV4-2	NA	CASSQGSGRLISGGYTF	TGTGCCAGCAGCCAAGGGAGTGGCAGGCTGATAAGCGGGGGCTACACCTTC
TRBJ2-4	TRBD1	TRBV18	NA	CASSPEDRVKNIQYF	TGTGCCAGCTCACCGGAGGACAGGGTAAAAAACATTCAGTACTTC
TRBJ2-1	NA	TRBV7-2	NA	CASSLGSRDEQFF	TGTGCCAGCAGCTTAGGTTCGCGCGATGAGCAGTTCTTC
TRBJ2-7	TRBD1	TRBV6-2/TRBV6-3	NA	CASSLQGQPGEQYF	TGTGCCAGCAGCCTACAGGGACAGCCCGGCGAGCAGTACTTC
TRBJ1-5	NA	TRBV5-8	few	CASSLEAATNQPQHF	TGTGCCAGCAGCTTGGAGGCGGCCACCAATCAGCCCCAGCATTTT
TRBJ2-1	TRBD2	TRBV9	NA	CASSVTSGFYNEQFF	TGTGCCAGCAGCGTAACTAGCGGGTTTTACAATGAGCAGTTCTTC
TRBJ2-2	TRBD2	TRBV9	once	CASSVGTGTKNTGELFF	TGTGCCAGCAGCGTAGGGACCGGGACTAAGAACACCGGGGAGCTGTTTTTT
TRBJ1-5	NA	TRBV3-1/TRBV3-2	NA	CASSPDRTDSNQPQHF	TGTGCCAGCAGCCCAGACAGGACTGATAGCAATCAGCCCCAGCATTTT
TRBJ2-1	NA	TRBV4-2	NA	CASSQTGTGDYNEQFF	TGTGCCAGCAGCCAAACCGGGACTGGGGACTACAATGAGCAGTTCTTC
TRBJ1-1	NA	TRBV4-1	once	CASSQGNRANTEAFF	TGCGCCAGCAGCCAAGGGAACAGGGCGAACACTGAAGCTTTCTTT
TRBJ1-4	TRBD1	TRBV24-1	NA	CATSAPTGTGDEKLFF	TGTGCCACCAGTGCCCCCACCGGGACAGGGGATGAAAAACTGTTTTTT
TRBJ2-7	TRBD1	TRBV29-1	NA	CSAQAGTAKSWEQYF	TGCAGCGCTCAAGCCGGGACAGCGAAATCATGGGAGCAGTACTTC
TRBJ2-1	TRBD1	TRBV6-5	few	CASSYSGQGNNEQFF	TGTGCCAGCAGTTACTCGGGACAGGGAAACAATGAGCAGTTCTTC
TRBJ2-5	NA	TRBV19	NA	CASSTGGPQETQYF	TGTGCCAGTAGTACGGGGGGCCCCCAAGAGACCCAGTACTTC
TRBJ1-1	TRBD1	TRBV24-1	once	CATSQTGGTEAFF	TGTGCCACCAGCCAAACAGGGGGCACTGAAGCTTTCTTT
TRBJ2-5	NA	TRBV18	NA	CASSPPHSQETQYF	TGTGCCAGCTCACCACCCCACAGCCAAGAGACCCAGTACTTC
TRBJ1-3	TRBD1	TRBV19	NA	CASNPTGDRGNTIYF	TGTGCCAGTAATCCAACAGGGGATCGGGGAAACACCATATATTTT
TRBJ2-2	NA	TRBV5-1	NA	CASSLDLFLEGELFF	TGCGCCAGCAGCTTGGATCTTTTTCTGGAGGGGGAGCTGTTTTTT
TRBJ1-6	TRBD1	TRBV5-1	NA	CASSGGQGLNSPLHF	TGCGCCAGCAGCGGGGGACAGGGGCTTAATTCACCCCTCCACTTT
TRBJ1-2	NA	TRBV7-2	NA	CASSSKGGQPLYGYTF	TGTGCCAGCAGCTCTAAGGGGGGGCAACCCCTCTATGGCTACACCTTC
TRBJ1-2	TRBD1	TRBV12-3/TRBV12-4	few	CASNQGAGDGYTF	TGTGCCAGCAACCAGGGGGCTGGCGATGGCTACACCTTC
TRBJ1-5	NA	TRBV9	NA	CASSAALGDQPQHF	TGTGCCAGCAGCGCCGCGCTGGGAGATCAGCCCCAGCATTTT
TRBJ2-5	TRBD2	TRBV5-8	once	CASSFGLAGAIYQETQYF	TGTGCCAGCAGCTTCGGACTAGCGGGGGCAATATACCAAGAGACCCAGTACTTC
TRBJ2-3	TRBD2	TRBV7-3	NA	CASSPGLAADTQYF	TGTGCCAGCAGCCCAGGACTAGCAGCAGATACGCAGTATTTT
TRBJ2-7	TRBD1	TRBV6-6	few	CASSYGTASYEQYF	TGTGCCAGCAGTTACGGGACAGCCTCCTACGAGCAGTACTTC